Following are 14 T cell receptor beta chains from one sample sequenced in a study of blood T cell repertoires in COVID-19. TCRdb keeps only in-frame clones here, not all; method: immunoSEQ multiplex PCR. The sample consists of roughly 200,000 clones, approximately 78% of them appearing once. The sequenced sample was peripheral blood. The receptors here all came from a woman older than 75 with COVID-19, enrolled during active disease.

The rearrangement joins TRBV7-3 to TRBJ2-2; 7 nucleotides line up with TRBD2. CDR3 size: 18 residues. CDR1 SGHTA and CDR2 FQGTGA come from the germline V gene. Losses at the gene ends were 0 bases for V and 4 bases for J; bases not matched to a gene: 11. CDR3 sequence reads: CASSLTVGRGFGTGELFF. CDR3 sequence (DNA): TGTGCCAGCAGCTTAACAGTTGGGAGGGGCTTTGGCACCGGGGAGCTGTTTTTT.

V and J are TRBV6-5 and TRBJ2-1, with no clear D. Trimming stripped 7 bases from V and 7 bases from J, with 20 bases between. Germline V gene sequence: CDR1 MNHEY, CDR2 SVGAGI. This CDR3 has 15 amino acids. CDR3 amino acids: CASTRLFSARNEQFF. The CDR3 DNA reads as TGTGCCAGCACCCGTCTCTTCTCTGCCCGGAATGAGCAGTTCTTC.

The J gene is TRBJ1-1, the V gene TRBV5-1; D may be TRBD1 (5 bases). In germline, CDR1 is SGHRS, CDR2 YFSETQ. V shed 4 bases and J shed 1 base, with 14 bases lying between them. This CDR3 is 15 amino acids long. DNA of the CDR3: TGCGCCAGCAGCCCAGCCAGGGTAGCGAACACTGAAGCTTTCTTT. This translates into CASSPARVANTEAFF.

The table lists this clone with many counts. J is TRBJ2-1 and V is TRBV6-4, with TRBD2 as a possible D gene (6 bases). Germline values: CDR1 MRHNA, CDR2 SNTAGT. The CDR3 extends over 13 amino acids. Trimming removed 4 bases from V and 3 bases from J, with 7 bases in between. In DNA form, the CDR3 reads TGTGCCAGCAGTGGCGGGGACTACAATGAGCAGTTCTTC. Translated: CASSGGDYNEQFF.

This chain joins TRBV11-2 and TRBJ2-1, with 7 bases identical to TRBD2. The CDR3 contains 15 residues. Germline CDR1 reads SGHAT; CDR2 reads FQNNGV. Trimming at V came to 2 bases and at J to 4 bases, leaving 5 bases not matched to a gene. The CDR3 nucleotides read TGTGCCAGCAGCTTAAGGCTAGCGGATTACAATGAGCAGTTCTTC. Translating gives CASSLRLADYNEQFF. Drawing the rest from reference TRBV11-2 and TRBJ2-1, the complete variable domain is EAGVAQSPRYKIIEKRQSVAFWCNPISGHATLYWYQQILGQGPKLLIQFQNNGVVDDSQLPKDRFSAERLKGVDSTLKIQPAKLEDSAVYLCASSLRLADYNEQFFGPGTRLTVL.

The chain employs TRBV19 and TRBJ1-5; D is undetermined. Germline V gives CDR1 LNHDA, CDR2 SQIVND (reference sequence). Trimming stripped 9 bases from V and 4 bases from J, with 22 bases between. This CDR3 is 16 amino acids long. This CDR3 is CASTPRGTRGNQPQHF. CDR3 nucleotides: TGTGCCAGCACCCCCCGCGGCACCCGAGGGAATCAGCCCCAGCATTTT.

The CDR3, as DNA: TGTGCCAGCAGCCCCATGGTCGCAGTAACTAACTATGGCTACACCTTC. This translates into CASSPMVAVTNYGYTF. This chain links TRBV7-9 with TRBJ1-2; D gene unclear. CDR3 length: 16 amino acids. The germline CDR1 and CDR2 sequences are SEHNR and FQNEAQ (reference sequence). V was shortened by 5 bases and J by 0 bases, with 16 bases between the two germline ends.

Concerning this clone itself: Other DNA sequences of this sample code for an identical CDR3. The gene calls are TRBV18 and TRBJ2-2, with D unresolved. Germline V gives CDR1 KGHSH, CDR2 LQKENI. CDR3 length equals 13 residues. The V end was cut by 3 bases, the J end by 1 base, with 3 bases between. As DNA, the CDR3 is TGTGCCAGCTCACCTCAGAACACCGGGGAGCTGTTTTTT. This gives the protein CASSPQNTGELFF.

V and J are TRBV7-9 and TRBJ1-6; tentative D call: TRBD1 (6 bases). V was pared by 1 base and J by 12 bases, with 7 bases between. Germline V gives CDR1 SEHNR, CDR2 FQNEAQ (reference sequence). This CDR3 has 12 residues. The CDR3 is CASSLEQGPLHF. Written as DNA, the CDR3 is TGTGCCAGCAGCTTAGAACAGGGACCCCTCCACTTT.

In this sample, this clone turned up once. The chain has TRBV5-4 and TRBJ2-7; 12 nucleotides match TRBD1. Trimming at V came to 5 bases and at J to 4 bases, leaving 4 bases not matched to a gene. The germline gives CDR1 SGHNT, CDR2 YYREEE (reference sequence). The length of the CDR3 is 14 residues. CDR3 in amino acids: CASSSGQGAYEQYF. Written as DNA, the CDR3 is TGTGCCAGCAGTTCGGGACAGGGGGCTTACGAGCAGTACTTC. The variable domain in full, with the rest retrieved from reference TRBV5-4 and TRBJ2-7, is ETGVTQSPTHLIKTRGQQVTLRCSSQSGHNTVSWYQQALGQGPQFIFQYYREEENGRGNFPPRFSGLQFPNYSSELNVNALELDDSALYLCASSSGQGAYEQYFGPGTRLTVT.

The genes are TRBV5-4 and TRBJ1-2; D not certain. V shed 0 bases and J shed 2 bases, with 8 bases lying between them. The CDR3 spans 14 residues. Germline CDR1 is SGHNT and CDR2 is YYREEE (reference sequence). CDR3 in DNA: TGTGCCAGCAGCTTGGAACCGCGAAACTATGGCTACACCTTC. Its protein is CASSLEPRNYGYTF.

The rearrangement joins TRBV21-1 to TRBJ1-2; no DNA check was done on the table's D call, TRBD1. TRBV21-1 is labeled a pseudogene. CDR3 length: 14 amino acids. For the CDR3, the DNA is TGTGCCGAGGACAGACAGGGGGAGGACTATGGCTACACCTTC. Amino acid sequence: CAEDRQGEDYGYTF.

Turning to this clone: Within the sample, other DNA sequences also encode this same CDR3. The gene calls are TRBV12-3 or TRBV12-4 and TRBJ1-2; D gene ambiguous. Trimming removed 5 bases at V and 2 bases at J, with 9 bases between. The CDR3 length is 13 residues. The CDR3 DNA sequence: TGTGCCAGCAGTCCTGGGAGCAACTATGGCTACACCTTC. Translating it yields CASSPGSNYGYTF.

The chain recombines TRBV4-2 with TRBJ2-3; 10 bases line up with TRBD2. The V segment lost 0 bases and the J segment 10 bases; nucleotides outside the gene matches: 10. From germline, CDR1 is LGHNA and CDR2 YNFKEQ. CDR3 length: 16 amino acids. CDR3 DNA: TGTGCCAGCAGCCAAGATCAAGCTAGCGGGAGTAGGGCGCAGTATTTT. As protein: CASSQDQASGSRAQYF.